This TCR beta chain emerged from a study of cytomegalovirus exposure and HLA in healthy donors. The repertoire was sequenced with immunoSEQ multiplex PCR; TCRdb's copy has only in-frame clones and lacks some. This sample yields around 250,000 clones, of which 90% are seen a single time; 0.3% to 0.4% belongs to the top ten. From germline, CDR1 is SGHVS and CDR2 FQNEAQ. V shed 4 bases, J shed 4 bases, and the junction held 9 bases outside the gene matches. This CDR3 comprises 15 residues. While the first cohort had 600 to 800 subjects, the donors belonged to the separate validation cohort of over a hundred subjects.

This sequence joins TRBV7-8 and TRBJ2-7; 8 bases are a match to TRBD1. The sequence was collected from a woman younger than 30 in good health and CMV-seronegative. Input material: PBMCs. The CDR3 here is CASSYLEDRAYEQYF. CDR3 nucleotide sequence: TGTGCCAGCAGCTACTTGGAGGACAGGGCTTACGAGCAGTACTTC.